The entry that follows covers one T cell receptor (beta chain) sequence. Specified time point: blood 4 weeks post-SBRT, at nephrectomy. Treatment noted: 15 Gy SBRT to primary tumor, nephrectomy 4 weeks later. Nephrectomy followed 15 Gy stereotactic body radiation by 4 weeks. Serial blood draws occurred at baseline and 2 and 4 weeks post-SBRT. This sample was included in a study of radiation and T cells in renal cell carcinoma. This CDR3 has 15 residues. The V gene's germline CDR1 is SGHTA and CDR2 FQGNSA. Trimming took 5 bases from V and 4 from J; bases not matched to a gene: 7. Repertoires were generated with immunoSEQ multiplex PCR, while TCRdb's copy carries only in-frame clones and drops some. This sample has fewer than 80,000 clones, with roughly 85% found just once.

Specimen: blood, collected from a patient whose treatment included radiotherapy and nephrectomy. The chain uses TRBV7-2 and TRBJ2-7; 11 bases map to TRBD2. This receptor was identified in a woman aged 55-69 years with renal cell carcinoma. CDR3 DNA sequence: TGTGCCAGCAGCCTAGAACGGACTAGCGGGTACGAGCAGTACTTC. Residues: CASSLERTSGYEQYF.